The present T cell receptor beta chain was sequenced within a study of Ad26.COV2.S vaccination and SARS-CoV-2 variants. Study overall: Ad26.COV2.S was injected intramuscularly once or twice, 56 days apart. Points from the study as a whole: The analyses of TCR breadth and depth may have understated the size of total T cell responses.

The germline V and J ends were trimmed by 7 bases and 3 bases, with 15 bases remaining between them. The CDR3 is 14 amino acids. CDR1 is LNHDA, CDR2 SQIVND, per germline (reference sequence). The treatment here: roughly 20 received Ad26.COV2.S at low or high dose, single or two shots; about 5 received placebo; per-sample allocation not given. Day 63 after the first injection of vaccine or placebo was the sampling time. This person who donated was an adult of 18-55 years in Boston. This clone occurred a few times. Its antigen remains unidentified. Profiling relied on immunoSEQ multiplex PCR, and the TCRdb table lists in-frame clones only, not all of them. Of roughly 320,000 clones detected, around four fifths appear once; the ten largest clones hold around 2%.

The input for sequencing was peripheral blood, taken in a trial of Ad26.COV2.S vaccine versus placebo. This rearrangement joins TRBV19 to TRBJ1-1, with D perhaps TRBD1 (5 bases). The clonotype was recovered from a person between 18 and 65 years old who received the Ad26.COV2.S COVID-19 vaccine or a placebo. The CDR3 loop reads CASTSGGDYTEAFF. The DNA for the CDR3 is TGTGCCAGTACCTCCGGGGGGGATTACACTGAAGCTTTCTTT.